This T cell receptor (beta chain) was obtained from a study of early T cells in non-severe SARS-CoV-2 infection. This CDR3 spans 12 amino acids. V was pared by 1 base and J by 12 bases, with 11 bases between. The germline V gene has CDR1 SGHKS and CDR2 YYEKEE (reference sequence). This clonotype was recorded at least ten times. TCRdb passed the 5' RACE reads through MiXCR, listing each CDR3 protein once. The sample records approximately 97,000 distinct CDR3 sequences, approximately 14% being singletons. Sequenced sample: whole blood. The TCR comes from an adult who was a healthcare worker with PCR-confirmed SARS-CoV-2 infection or an uninfected control (not recorded which). V usage is TRBV5-5 and J usage is TRBJ2-1, with D hard to call. The CDR3 reads CASSLTTESQFF. CDR3 nucleotides: TGTGCCAGCAGCTTGACGACGGAATCGCAGTTCTTC.